This TCR beta chain was recorded in a study of shared clonotypes between healthy human individuals. The CDR3 length is 14 residues. V was clipped by 4 bases and J by 0 bases; unmatched bases: 0. CDR1 MNHEY and CDR2 SVGAGI come from the germline V gene. Study results and limitations: Incomplete sequencing of sorted subsets was indicated by rarefaction despite large depth. Estimated richness values were generally larger in naive subsets than in memory subsets.

The table lists this clone with a count of one. The antigen remains unidentified. Approximately 220 ng DNA, 30,000 or so T cell genomes, went into each sorted-subset replicate PCR. The protocol was immunoSEQ multiplex PCR, while the TCRdb copy is restricted to in-frame clones and leaves out a portion. The sample carries more than 200,000 clones, 65% recorded once. The sample was memory CD4+ T cells sorted from blood. Described subset: CD45RA-negative fraction. The genes are TRBV6-5 and TRBJ2-7, with 10 bases fitting TRBD2. The receptor was isolated from a man aged 25 to 40 in good health. CDR3 DNA: TGTGCCAGCAGTTCTAGCGGGAGCTCCTACGAGCAGTACTTC. Residues: CASSSSGSSYEQYF.